Below, 8 T cell receptor beta chains from the same sample are listed, as sequenced in a study of control samples from healthy donors and cancer patients. Sequenced by immunoSEQ multiplex PCR; TCRdb stores in-frame clones only, minus some. The sample consists of under 200,000 clones, approximately 94% of them appearing once. The sequenced material came from blood. Receptors were obtained from a woman between 40 and 50 years old in good health.

The V call is TRBV4-2, the J call TRBJ2-3; 9 bases line up with TRBD2. V was pared by 0 bases and J by 4 bases, with 14 bases of the junction left unmatched. Germline CDR1 is LGHNA and CDR2 is YNFKEQ. The CDR3 length is 19 residues. The CDR3 spells CASSQDRAGGEGGADTQYF. CDR3 nucleotide sequence: TGTGCCAGCAGCCAAGATCGGGCGGGGGGGGAGGGCGGGGCAGATACGCAGTATTTT.

This clone was seen a single time. The gene calls are TRBV12-5 and TRBJ1-5; TRBD1 might be the D (6 bases). Germline CDR1 and CDR2: LGHNT and FRNRAP. This CDR3 has 15 amino acids. Between the trimmed V and J ends, which lost 6 bases and 1 base, there was a span of 13 bases. This CDR3 reads CASGYGQPSNQPQHF. DNA of the CDR3: TGTGCTAGTGGATATGGACAGCCAAGCAATCAGCCCCAGCATTTT.

The rearrangement uses TRBV30 and TRBJ1-1, with D perhaps matching TRBD1 (5 bases). This CDR3 is built from 11 residues. Trimming cost V 5 bases and J 11 bases, with 15 bases left between them. CDR1 GTSNPN and CDR2 SVGIG come from the germline V gene (reference sequence). CDR3 DNA: TGTGCCTGGGGAAGTTTCAGGGAGGCTTTCTTT. It translates to CAWGSFREAFF.

This clone was found once. The V call is TRBV27, the J call TRBJ1-2; 7 bases are a match to TRBD1. Germline V gene sequence: CDR1 MNHEY, CDR2 SMNVEV (reference sequence). V lost 5 bases to trimming and J lost 8 bases; unmatched junction nucleotides: 17. The CDR3 totals 16 residues. The CDR3 region has the DNA TGTGCCAGCAGTCCCTTGAATGCTTTGACAGGGCGGGGCTACACCTTC. It codes for CASSPLNALTGRGYTF.

The J gene is TRBJ2-5, the V gene TRBV6-5, with D uncertain. The CDR3 extends over 13 amino acids. The V gene's germline CDR1 is MNHEY and CDR2 SVGAGI. The V end lost 5 bases, the J end lost 5 bases, and 12 bases lay between the germline ends. CDR3 sequence: CASSPTRAETQYF. The CDR3 nucleotides are TGTGCCAGCAGTCCAACAAGAGCTGAGACCCAGTACTTC.

The V call is TRBV19, the J call TRBJ1-2, with 8 bases identical to TRBD1. V shed 4 bases, J shed 7 bases, and the junction held 11 bases outside the gene matches. The V gene's germline CDR1 is LNHDA and CDR2 SQIVND (reference sequence). The CDR3 runs 15 residues. The CDR3 coding sequence is TGTGCCAGTAGTACCGGACAGGGTGGAGGCTCTGGCTACACCTTC. The encoded protein is CASSTGQGGGSGYTF.

This chain links TRBV25-1 with TRBJ2-3; 9 nucleotides line up with TRBD2. V was clipped by 5 bases and J by 1 base; unmatched bases: 10. Germline CDR1 and CDR2: MGHDK and SYGVNS. CDR3 length: 17 residues. Written as DNA, the CDR3 is TGTGCCAGCAGTATTAGCGGGAGCGTGGGGCGCACAGATACGCAGTATTTT. Translation: CASSISGSVGRTDTQYF.

This rearrangement joins TRBV19 to TRBJ1-1; D remains unclear. This CDR3 spans 13 amino acids. The V gene's germline CDR1 is LNHDA and CDR2 SQIVND (reference sequence). Between the trimmed V and J ends, which lost 8 bases and 0 bases, there was a span of 10 bases. This CDR3 is CASSPTMNTEAFF. The CDR3 DNA reads TGTGCCAGTTCCCCTACTATGAACACTGAAGCTTTCTTT.